Described below is a single T cell receptor beta chain sequence and its context. Sequencing was performed with immunoSEQ multiplex PCR; in TCRdb, only in-frame clones are kept and a portion is missing. The sample gives 110,000 to 150,000 clones, over 80% of which show up once; roughly 3.4% is in the top ten. The sample comes from a study of T cell responses to AZD1222 COVID-19 vaccine. Sequenced here: peripheral blood, sampled 28 days after the second AZD1222 dose. This receptor was obtained from an adult who received the AZD1222 COVID-19 vaccine.

The CDR3 DNA is TGTGCCAGCAGTTTGAGCAGGACATATGGCTACACCTTC. Its translation is CASSLSRTYGYTF. V usage is TRBV27 and J usage is TRBJ1-2, with D maybe TRBD1 (5 bases). V was clipped by 3 bases and J by 5 bases, with 10 bases between them. The V gene's germline CDR1 is MNHEY and CDR2 SMNVEV (reference sequence). The CDR3 covers 13 residues.